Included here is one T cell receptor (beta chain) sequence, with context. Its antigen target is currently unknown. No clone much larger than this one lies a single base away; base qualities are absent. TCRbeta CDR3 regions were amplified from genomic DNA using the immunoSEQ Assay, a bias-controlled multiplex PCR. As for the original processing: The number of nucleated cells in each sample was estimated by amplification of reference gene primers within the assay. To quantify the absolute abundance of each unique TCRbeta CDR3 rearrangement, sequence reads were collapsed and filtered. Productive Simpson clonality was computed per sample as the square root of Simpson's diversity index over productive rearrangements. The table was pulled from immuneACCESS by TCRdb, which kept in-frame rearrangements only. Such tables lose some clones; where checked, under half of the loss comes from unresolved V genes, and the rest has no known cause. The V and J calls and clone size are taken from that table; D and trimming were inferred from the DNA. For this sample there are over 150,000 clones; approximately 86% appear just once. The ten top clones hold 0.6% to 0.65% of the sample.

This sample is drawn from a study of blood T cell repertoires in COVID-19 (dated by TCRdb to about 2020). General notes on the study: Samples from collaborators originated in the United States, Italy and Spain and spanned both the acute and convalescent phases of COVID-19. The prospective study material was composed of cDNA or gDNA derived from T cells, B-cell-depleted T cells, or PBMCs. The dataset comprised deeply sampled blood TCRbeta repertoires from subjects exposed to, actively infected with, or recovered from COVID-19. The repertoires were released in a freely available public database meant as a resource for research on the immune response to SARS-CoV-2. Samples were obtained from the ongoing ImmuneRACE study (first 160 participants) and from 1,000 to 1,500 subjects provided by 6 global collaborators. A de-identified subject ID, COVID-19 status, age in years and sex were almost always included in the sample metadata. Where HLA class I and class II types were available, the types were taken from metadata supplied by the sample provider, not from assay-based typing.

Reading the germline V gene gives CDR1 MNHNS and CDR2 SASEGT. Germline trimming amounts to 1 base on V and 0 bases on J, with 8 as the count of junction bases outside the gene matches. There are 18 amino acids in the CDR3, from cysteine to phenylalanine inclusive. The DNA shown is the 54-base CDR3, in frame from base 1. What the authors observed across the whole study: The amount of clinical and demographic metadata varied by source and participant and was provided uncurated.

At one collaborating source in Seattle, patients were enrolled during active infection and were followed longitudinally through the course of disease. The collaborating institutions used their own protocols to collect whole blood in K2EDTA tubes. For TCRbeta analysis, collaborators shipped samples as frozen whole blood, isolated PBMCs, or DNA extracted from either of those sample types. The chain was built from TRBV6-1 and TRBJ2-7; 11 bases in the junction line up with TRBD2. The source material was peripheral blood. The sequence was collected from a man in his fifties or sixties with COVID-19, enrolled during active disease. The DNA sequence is TGTGCCAGCAGTGAAGGAGGGGCTAGCGGGAGGAGCTCCTACGAGCAGTACTTC. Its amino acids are CASSEGGASGRSSYEQYF.